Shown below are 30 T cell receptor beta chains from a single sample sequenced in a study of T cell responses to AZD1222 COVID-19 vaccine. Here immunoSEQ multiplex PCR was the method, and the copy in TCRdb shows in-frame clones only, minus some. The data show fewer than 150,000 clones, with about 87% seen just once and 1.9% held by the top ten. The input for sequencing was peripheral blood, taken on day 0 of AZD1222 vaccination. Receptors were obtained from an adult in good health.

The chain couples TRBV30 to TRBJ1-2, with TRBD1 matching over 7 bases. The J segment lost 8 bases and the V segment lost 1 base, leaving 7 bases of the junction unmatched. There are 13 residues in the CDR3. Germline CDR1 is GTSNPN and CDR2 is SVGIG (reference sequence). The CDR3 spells CAWSARTGSGYTF. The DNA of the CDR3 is TGTGCCTGGAGTGCCCGGACAGGCAGCGGCTACACCTTC.

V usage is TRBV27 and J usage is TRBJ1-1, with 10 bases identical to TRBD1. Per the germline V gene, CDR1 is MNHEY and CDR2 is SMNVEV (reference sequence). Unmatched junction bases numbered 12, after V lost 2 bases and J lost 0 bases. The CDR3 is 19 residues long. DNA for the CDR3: TGTGCCAGCAGTTTAGAAAACCCGGGACAGGGGCCCCTGAACACTGAAGCTTTCTTT. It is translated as CASSLENPGQGPLNTEAFF.

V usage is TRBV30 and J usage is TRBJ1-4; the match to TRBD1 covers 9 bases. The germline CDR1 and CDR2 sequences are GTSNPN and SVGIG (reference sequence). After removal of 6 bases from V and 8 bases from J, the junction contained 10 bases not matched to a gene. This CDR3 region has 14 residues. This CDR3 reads CACSHRGLGEKLFF. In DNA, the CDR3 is TGTGCCTGCAGTCACAGGGGGCTCGGGGAAAAACTGTTTTTT.

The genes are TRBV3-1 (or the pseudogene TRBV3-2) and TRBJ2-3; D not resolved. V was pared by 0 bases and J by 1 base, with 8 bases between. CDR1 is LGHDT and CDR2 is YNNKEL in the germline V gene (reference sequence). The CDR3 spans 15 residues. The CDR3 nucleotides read TGTGCCAGCAGCCAAGATTTTGGGGGCACAGATACGCAGTATTTT. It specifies CASSQDFGGTDTQYF.

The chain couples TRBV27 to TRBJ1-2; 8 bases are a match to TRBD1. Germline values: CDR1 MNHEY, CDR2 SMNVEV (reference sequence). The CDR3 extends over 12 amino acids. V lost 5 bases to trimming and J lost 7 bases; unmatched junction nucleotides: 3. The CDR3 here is CASSLQGVGYTF. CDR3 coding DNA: TGTGCCAGCAGTCTACAGGGGGTTGGCTACACCTTC.

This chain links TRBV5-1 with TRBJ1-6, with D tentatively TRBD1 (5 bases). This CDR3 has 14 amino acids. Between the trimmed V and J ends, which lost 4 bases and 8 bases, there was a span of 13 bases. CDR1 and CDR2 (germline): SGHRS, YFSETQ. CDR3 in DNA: TGCGCCAGCAGCGCTGGGACGGGAGATTCACCCCTCCACTTT. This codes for CASSAGTGDSPLHF.

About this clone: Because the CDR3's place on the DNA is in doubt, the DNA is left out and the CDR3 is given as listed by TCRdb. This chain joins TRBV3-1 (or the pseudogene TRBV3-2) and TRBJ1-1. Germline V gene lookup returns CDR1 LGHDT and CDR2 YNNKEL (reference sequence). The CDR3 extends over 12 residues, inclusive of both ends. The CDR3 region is CASSQVGEGALF.

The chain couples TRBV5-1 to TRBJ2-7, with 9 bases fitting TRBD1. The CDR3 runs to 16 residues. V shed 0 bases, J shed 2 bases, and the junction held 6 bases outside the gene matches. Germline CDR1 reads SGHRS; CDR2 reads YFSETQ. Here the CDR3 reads CASSLGGTGPTYEQYF. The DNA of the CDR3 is TGCGCCAGCAGCTTGGGCGGGACAGGGCCGACCTACGAGCAGTACTTC.

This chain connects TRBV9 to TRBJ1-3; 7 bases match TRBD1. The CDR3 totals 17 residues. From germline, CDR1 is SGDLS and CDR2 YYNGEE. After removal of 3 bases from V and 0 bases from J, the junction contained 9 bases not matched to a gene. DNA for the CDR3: TGTGCCAGCAGCGCCCCCGGGACAGCCTTCTCTGGAAACACCATATATTTT. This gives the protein CASSAPGTAFSGNTIYF.

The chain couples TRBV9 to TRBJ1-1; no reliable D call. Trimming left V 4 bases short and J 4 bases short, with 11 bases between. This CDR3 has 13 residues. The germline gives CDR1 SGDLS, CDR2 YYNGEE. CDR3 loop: CASSSLSGTEAFF. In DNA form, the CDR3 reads TGTGCCAGCAGCTCCCTCAGCGGCACTGAAGCTTTCTTT.

CDR3 protein: CASSLSPRTEAFF. CDR3 DNA sequence: TGTGCCAGCAGCTTGTCGCCGAGGACTGAAGCTTTCTTT. The chain joins TRBV5-5 to TRBJ1-1; D gene unclear. With 1 base removed from V and 5 bases from J, the gap between germline ends came to 9 bases. This CDR3 is 13 amino acids long. Germline V gene lookup returns CDR1 SGHKS and CDR2 YYEKEE (reference sequence). Using reference TRBV5-5 and TRBJ1-1 for the parts outside the CDR3, the full variable domain is DAGVTQSPTHLIKTRGQQVTLRCSPISGHKSVSWYQQVLGQGPQFIFQYYEKEERGRGNFPDRFSARQFPNYSSELNVNALLLGDSALYLCASSLSPRTEAFFGQGTRLTVV.

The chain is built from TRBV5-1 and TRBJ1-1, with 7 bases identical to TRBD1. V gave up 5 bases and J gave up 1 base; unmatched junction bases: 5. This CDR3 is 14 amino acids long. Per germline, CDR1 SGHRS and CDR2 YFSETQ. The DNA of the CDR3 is TGCGCCAGCAGAGGGGGCGCCCAGAACACTGAAGCTTTCTTT. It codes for CASRGGAQNTEAFF.

The CDR3 here is CASSLSTSGSWEQYF. DNA for the CDR3: TGTGCCAGCAGTTTATCGACTAGCGGGAGTTGGGAGCAGTACTTC. The gene calls are TRBV27 and TRBJ2-7, with TRBD2 matching over 12 bases. This CDR3 comprises 15 residues. V was clipped by 0 bases and J by 7 bases; unmatched bases: 4. Germline V gene lookup returns CDR1 MNHEY and CDR2 SMNVEV (reference sequence).

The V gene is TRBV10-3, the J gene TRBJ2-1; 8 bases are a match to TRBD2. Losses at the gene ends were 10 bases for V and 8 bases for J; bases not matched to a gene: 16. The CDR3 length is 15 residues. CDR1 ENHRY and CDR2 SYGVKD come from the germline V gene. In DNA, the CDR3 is TGTGCCACCCAGCCGGGGGGGGGCGAGAAGGATGAGCAGTTCTTC. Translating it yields CATQPGGGEKDEQFF.

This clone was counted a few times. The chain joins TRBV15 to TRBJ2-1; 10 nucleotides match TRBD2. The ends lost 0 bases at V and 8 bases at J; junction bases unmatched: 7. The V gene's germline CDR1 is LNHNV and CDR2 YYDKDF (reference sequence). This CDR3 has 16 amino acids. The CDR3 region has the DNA TGTGCCACCAGCAGAGATCAGGCTAGCGGGGGTCATGAGCAGTTCTTC. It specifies CATSRDQASGGHEQFF. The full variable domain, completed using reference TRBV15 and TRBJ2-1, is DAMVIQNPRYQVTQFGKPVTLSCSQTLNHNVMYWYQQKSSQAPKLLFHYYDKDFNNEADTPDNFQSRRPNTSFCFLDIRSPGLGDTAMYLCATSRDQASGGHEQFFGPGTRLTVL.

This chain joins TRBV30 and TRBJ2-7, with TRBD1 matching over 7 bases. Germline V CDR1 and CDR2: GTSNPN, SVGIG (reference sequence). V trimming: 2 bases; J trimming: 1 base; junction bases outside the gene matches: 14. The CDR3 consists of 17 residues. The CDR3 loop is CAWSLLEGQGVSYEQYF. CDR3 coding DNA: TGTGCCTGGAGTCTGCTTGAGGGGCAGGGGGTATCCTACGAGCAGTACTTC.

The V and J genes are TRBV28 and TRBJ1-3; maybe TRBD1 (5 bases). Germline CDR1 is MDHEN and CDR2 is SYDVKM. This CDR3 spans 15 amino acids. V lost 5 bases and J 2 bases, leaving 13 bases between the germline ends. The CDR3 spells CASSLPGRAGNTIYF. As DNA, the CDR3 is TGTGCCAGCAGTCTCCCAGGGAGGGCTGGAAACACCATATATTTT. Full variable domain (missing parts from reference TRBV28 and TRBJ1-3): DVKVTQSSRYLVKRTGEKVFLECVQDMDHENMFWYRQDPGLGLRLIYFSYDVKMKEKGDIPEGYSVSREKKERFSLILESASTNQTSMYLCASSLPGRAGNTIYFGEGSWLTVV.

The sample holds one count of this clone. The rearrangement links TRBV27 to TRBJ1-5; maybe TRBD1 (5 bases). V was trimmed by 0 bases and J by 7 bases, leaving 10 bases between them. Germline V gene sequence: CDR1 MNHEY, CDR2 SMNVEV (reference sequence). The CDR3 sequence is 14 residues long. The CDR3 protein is CASSLSGVRQPQHF. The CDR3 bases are TGTGCCAGCAGTTTATCAGGGGTACGGCAGCCCCAGCATTTT.

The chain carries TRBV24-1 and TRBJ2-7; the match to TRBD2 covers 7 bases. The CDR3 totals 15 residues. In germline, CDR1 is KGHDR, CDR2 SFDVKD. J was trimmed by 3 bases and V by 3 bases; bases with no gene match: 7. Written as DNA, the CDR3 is TGTGCCACCAGTGATGGGGGGGACGGTCGCTACGAGCAGTACTTC. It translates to CATSDGGDGRYEQYF.

In nucleotides, the CDR3 is TGTGCCAGCAGGACTAGCGTTTACGAGCAGTACTTC. This encodes CASRTSVYEQYF. The V gene is TRBV2, the J gene TRBJ2-7; TRBD2 matches 8 bases. Per germline, CDR1 SNHLY and CDR2 FYNNEI. CDR3 size: 12 residues. V lost 6 bases to trimming and J lost 4 bases; unmatched junction nucleotides: 2. Drawing the rest from reference TRBV2 and TRBJ2-7, the complete variable domain is EPEVTQTPSHQVTQMGQEVILRCVPISNHLYFYWYRQILGQKVEFLVSFYNNEISEKSEIFDDQFSVERPDGSNFTLKIRSTKLEDSAMYFCASRTSVYEQYFGPGTRLTVT.

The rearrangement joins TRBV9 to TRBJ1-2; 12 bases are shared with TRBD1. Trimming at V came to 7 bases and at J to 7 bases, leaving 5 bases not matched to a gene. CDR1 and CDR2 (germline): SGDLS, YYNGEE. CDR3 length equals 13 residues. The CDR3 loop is CASEGQGASGYTF. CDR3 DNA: TGTGCCAGCGAGGGACAGGGGGCGAGTGGCTACACCTTC.

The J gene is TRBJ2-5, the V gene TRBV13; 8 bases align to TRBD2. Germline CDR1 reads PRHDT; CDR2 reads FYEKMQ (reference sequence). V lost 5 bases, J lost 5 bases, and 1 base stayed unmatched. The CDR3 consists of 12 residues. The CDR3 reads CASSPGGETQYF. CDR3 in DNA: TGTGCCAGCAGCCCGGGGGGGGAGACCCAGTACTTC.

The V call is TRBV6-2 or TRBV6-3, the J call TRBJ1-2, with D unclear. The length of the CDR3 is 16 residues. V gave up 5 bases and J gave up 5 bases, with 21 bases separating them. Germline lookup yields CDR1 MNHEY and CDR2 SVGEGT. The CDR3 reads CASSQSRHGVGYGYTF. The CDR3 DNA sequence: TGTGCCAGCAGTCAGTCACGTCACGGGGTAGGGTATGGCTACACCTTC.

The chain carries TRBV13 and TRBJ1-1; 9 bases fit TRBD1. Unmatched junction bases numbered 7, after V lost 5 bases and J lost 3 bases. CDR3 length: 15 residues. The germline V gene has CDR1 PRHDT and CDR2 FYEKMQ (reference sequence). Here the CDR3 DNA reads TGTGCCAGCAGCCTCGGACAGGGGAGCTACACTGAAGCTTTCTTT. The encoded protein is CASSLGQGSYTEAFF.

The CDR3 region is CASSLVTTSGNEQFF. CDR3 nucleotides: TGTGCCAGCAGCTTAGTAACCACTAGCGGCAATGAGCAGTTCTTC. The chain combines TRBV7-2 with TRBJ2-1; 8 positions agree with TRBD2. CDR1 is SGHTA and CDR2 is FQGNSA in the germline V gene. V lost 1 base and J lost 6; bases outside the gene matches: 5. This CDR3 region has 15 residues.

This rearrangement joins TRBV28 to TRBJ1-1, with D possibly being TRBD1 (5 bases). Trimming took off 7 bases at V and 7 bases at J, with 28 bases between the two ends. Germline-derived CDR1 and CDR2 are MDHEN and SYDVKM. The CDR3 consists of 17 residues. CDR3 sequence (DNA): TGTGCCAGCAATACCTTAATTCAAGTGGGCCACACAGGTGAAGCTTTCTTT. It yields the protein CASNTLIQVGHTGEAFF.

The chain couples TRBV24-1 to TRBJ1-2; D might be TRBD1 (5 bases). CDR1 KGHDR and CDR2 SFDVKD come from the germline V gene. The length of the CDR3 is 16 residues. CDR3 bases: TGTGCTGGTACGGGGTCCAGGGACCCTGCTAACTATGGCTACACCTTC. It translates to CAGTGSRDPANYGYTF.

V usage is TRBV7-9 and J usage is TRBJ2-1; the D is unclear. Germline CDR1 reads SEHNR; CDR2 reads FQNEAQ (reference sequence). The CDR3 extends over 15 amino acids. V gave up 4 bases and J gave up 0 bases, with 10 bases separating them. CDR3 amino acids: CASSWVTSSYNEQFF. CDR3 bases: TGTGCCAGCAGCTGGGTCACCAGCTCCTACAATGAGCAGTTCTTC.

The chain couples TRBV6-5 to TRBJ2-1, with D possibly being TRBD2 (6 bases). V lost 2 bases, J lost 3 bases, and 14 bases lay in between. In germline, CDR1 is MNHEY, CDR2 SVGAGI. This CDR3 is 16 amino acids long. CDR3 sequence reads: CASSYVGGRGYNEQFF. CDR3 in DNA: TGTGCCAGCAGTTACGTGGGGGGAAGGGGCTACAATGAGCAGTTCTTC.

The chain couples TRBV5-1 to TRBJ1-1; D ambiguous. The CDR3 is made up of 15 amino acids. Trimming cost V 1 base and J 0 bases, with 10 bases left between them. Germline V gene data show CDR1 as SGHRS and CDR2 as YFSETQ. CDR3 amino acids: CASSLMAAMNTEAFF. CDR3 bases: TGCGCCAGCAGCTTGATGGCAGCCATGAACACTGAAGCTTTCTTT.